Presented here are 8 T cell receptor beta chains from one specimen sequenced in a study of shared T cell receptors in the human thymus. Assay: immunoSEQ multiplex PCR; the TCRdb copy retains only in-frame clones and omits some. The table has over 350,000 clones, over 90% seen once; the top ten hold 0.015% to 0.02%. Sequencing was performed on thymocytes. These receptor sequences come from a human donor.

V is TRBV4-2 and J is TRBJ2-3, with TRBD2 as a possible D gene (5 bases). Trimming stripped 4 bases from V and 9 bases from J, with 17 bases between. Germline CDR1 LGHNA, CDR2 YNFKEQ. The CDR3 is 14 amino acids. In nucleotides, the CDR3 is TGTGCCAGCAGCCTCAGACTCCGTCGAGGGACGCAGTATTTT. Its translation: CASSLRLRRGTQYF.

This clone was seen a handful of times. This sequence joins TRBV29-1 and TRBJ2-1, with 7 bases identical to TRBD2. With V trimmed by 6 bases and J by 0 bases, 5 bases remained unmatched. The CDR3 loop spans 14 amino acids. Germline V gene data show CDR1 as SQVTM and CDR2 as ANQGSEA. The CDR3 is CSVGTTFSYNEQFF. The CDR3 DNA reads as TGCAGCGTAGGGACTACCTTCTCCTACAATGAGCAGTTCTTC.

Written as DNA, the CDR3 is TGTGCCAGCAGTTTTCATGGGGTCAAGCCCCAGCATTTT. Protein: CASSFHGVKPQHF. The chain links TRBV28 to TRBJ1-5, with D unresolved. V was cut by 3 bases and J by 8 bases, with 11 bases left in between. Looked up from germline, CDR1 is MDHEN and CDR2 is SYDVKM. The length of the CDR3 is 13 residues.

The J gene is TRBJ2-7, the V gene TRBV9; 7 bases fit TRBD1. With 6 bases clipped from V and 2 bases from J, the junction kept 20 bases outside the gene matches. Germline values: CDR1 SGDLS, CDR2 YYNGEE. CDR3 size: 18 residues. This CDR3 reads CASTPGRKGGSFAYEQYF. CDR3 coding DNA: TGTGCCAGCACCCCGGGGCGCAAAGGGGGCAGTTTTGCCTACGAGCAGTACTTC.

The chain links TRBV5-4 to TRBJ1-4; no reliable D call. The CDR3 loop spans 17 amino acids. Germline V gene data show CDR1 as SGHNT and CDR2 as YYREEE (reference sequence). The germline V and J ends were trimmed by 4 bases and 2 bases, with 18 bases remaining between them. The CDR3 region is CASSLLDPKGTNEKLFF. In DNA form, the CDR3 reads TGTGCCAGCAGCCTCCTAGACCCTAAAGGGACTAATGAAAAACTGTTTTTT.

The gene calls are TRBV9 and TRBJ2-2; 11 bases agree with TRBD2. After removal of 7 bases from V and 5 bases from J, the junction contained 7 bases not matched to a gene. This CDR3 is 15 amino acids long. Germline CDR1 reads SGDLS; CDR2 reads YYNGEE. In DNA form, the CDR3 reads TGTGCCAGCGGGGCCGGGACTAGCGGAACCGGGGAGCTGTTTTTT. It codes for CASGAGTSGTGELFF.

The chain carries TRBV6-1 and TRBJ1-2, with a tentative D call TRBD1 (6 bases). V was pared by 11 bases and J by 4 bases, with 14 bases between. The CDR3 contains 12 residues. The germline gives CDR1 MNHNS, CDR2 SASEGT. CDR3 in amino acids: CAGEGGGYGYTF. CDR3 coding DNA: TGTGCCGGAGAAGGGGGAGGCTATGGCTACACCTTC.

The chain has TRBV19 and TRBJ2-2, with a possible D match to TRBD1 (5 bases). Germline assignment: CDR1 LNHDA and CDR2 SQIVND (reference sequence). V dropped 7 bases and J dropped 4 bases, with 10 bases sitting between them. The CDR3 extends over 13 amino acids. The CDR3 nucleotides are TGTGCCAGTACCCGAAGGGGCACCGGGGAGCTGTTTTTT. Its protein product is CASTRRGTGELFF.